This TCR beta chain was captured in a study of T-cell memory formation after mild COVID-19. Overall study results and limits: Unconfirmed was the SARS-CoV-2 specificity of second-wave clones that peaked on day 37.

TCRdb re-called the 5' RACE reads with MiXCR, one entry per CDR3 protein. The sample lists around 530,000 distinct CDR3 sequences, about 22% occurring once. The sample holds a few counts of this clonotype. No antigen is known for it. Sequenced sample: PBMCs or a T cell subset sorted from them (not recorded which). The TCR sequence derives from an adult woman who had mild COVID-19 (a few samples of this study predate the infection). Cell type and time point are not known.

CDR3 amino acids: CASYVDRANYGYTF. In DNA form, the CDR3 reads TGTGCCAGTTACGTCGACAGGGCCAACTATGGCTACACCTTC. The chain has TRBV2 and TRBJ1-2; 7 bases match TRBD1. V shed 9 bases, J shed 2 bases, and the junction held 9 bases outside the gene matches. Germline CDR1 SNHLY, CDR2 FYNNEI. The CDR3 has 14 residues.